Listed below are T cell receptor beta chains from one sample, sequenced in a study of T cells in Graves' hyperthyroidism and ophthalmopathy. TCRdb re-called the multiplex PCR reads with MiXCR, one entry per CDR3 protein. The top ten clones hold 11% of a sample with over 300,000 distinct CDR3 sequences, about 14% of them seen once. Specimen: blood. The receptors originated from a woman aged 60-75 years with Graves' hyperthyroidism. Each CDR3 is given with its conserved first and last residue. Each record gives: CDR3 length, J gene, D gene, V gene, clone size, CDR3 DNA, CDR3 protein. The D gene is left open where the match is weak. Expanded clones get a size class; other rows say once, few or many, or leave the size out.

cdr3_length: 18; j_call: TRBJ2-3; d_call: TRBD2; v_call: TRBV10-2; clone_size: once; cdr3_nt: TGCGCCACCCGTCGTAGTATTCTCGGACTAGCGGGAGCAGATACGCAGTATTTT; cdr3_aa: CATRRSILGLAGADTQYF
cdr3_length: 16; j_call: TRBJ2-1; d_call: TRBD2; v_call: TRBV11-3; clone_size: many; cdr3_nt: TGTGCCAGCACCTCGCCCGGGACTAGCGGGAGTTATGAGCAGTTCTTC; cdr3_aa: CASTSPGTSGSYEQFF
cdr3_length: 14; j_call: TRBJ1-6; d_call: TRBD1; v_call: TRBV20-1; clone_size: many; cdr3_nt: TGCAGTGCTAGAAGGGGACAGTCTAATTCACCCCTCCACTTT; cdr3_aa: CSARRGQSNSPLHF
cdr3_length: 14; j_call: TRBJ2-1; d_call: .; v_call: TRBV7-9; clone_size: .; cdr3_nt: TGTGCCAGCAGCCCCCTCACTAGCAGTGGTGAGCAGTTCTTC; cdr3_aa: CASSPLTSSGEQFF
cdr3_length: 15; j_call: TRBJ1-6; d_call: TRBD1; v_call: TRBV5-1; clone_size: few; cdr3_nt: TGCGCCAGCAGCTTACAGGGGTTTGATAATTCACCCCTCCACTTT; cdr3_aa: CASSLQGFDNSPLHF
cdr3_length: 13; j_call: TRBJ1-2; d_call: .; v_call: TRBV5-5; clone_size: many; cdr3_nt: TGTGCCAGCAGCTTCTGGACAGTGGATGGCTACACCTTC; cdr3_aa: CASSFWTVDGYTF
cdr3_length: 17; j_call: TRBJ2-7; d_call: TRBD2; v_call: TRBV7-6; clone_size: .; cdr3_nt: TGTGCCAGCAGCTTGACTAGCGGGAGGGCCTATTTCGACGAGCAGTACTTC; cdr3_aa: CASSLTSGRAYFDEQYF
cdr3_length: 14; j_call: TRBJ1-5; d_call: .; v_call: TRBV6-2/TRBV6-3; clone_size: few; cdr3_nt: TGTGCCAGCAGACCGACAGGTGGGGCTCGGCCCCAGCATTTT; cdr3_aa: CASRPTGGARPQHF
cdr3_length: 14; j_call: TRBJ1-2; d_call: .; v_call: TRBV7-9; clone_size: few; cdr3_nt: TGTGCCAGCAGCTTAGCGCTGGGGAACTATGGCTACACCTTC; cdr3_aa: CASSLALGNYGYTF
cdr3_length: 17; j_call: TRBJ1-2; d_call: TRBD1; v_call: TRBV19; clone_size: few; cdr3_nt: TGTGCCAGTAGTTCCTACAGGGGGGGTTTTCGAGACTATGGCTACACCTTC; cdr3_aa: CASSSYRGGFRDYGYTF
cdr3_length: 19; j_call: TRBJ2-1; d_call: TRBD2; v_call: TRBV3-1; clone_size: .; cdr3_nt: TGTGCCAGCAGCCTAGGACTAGCGGGAGGTCCCTCCTCCTACAATGAGCAGTTCTTC; cdr3_aa: CASSLGLAGGPSSYNEQFF
cdr3_length: 12; j_call: TRBJ2-3; d_call: .; v_call: TRBV7-3; clone_size: many; cdr3_nt: TGTGCCAGCAGCTTCCCCCGCGGTACGCAGTATTTT; cdr3_aa: CASSFPRGTQYF
cdr3_length: 15; j_call: TRBJ2-7; d_call: TRBD2; v_call: TRBV7-6; clone_size: many; cdr3_nt: TGTGCCAGCAGCCCTCAACTAGCGGGCTCCTACGAGCAGTACTTC; cdr3_aa: CASSPQLAGSYEQYF
cdr3_length: 15; j_call: TRBJ1-5; d_call: .; v_call: TRBV10-3; clone_size: few; cdr3_nt: TGTGCCATCAGTGAGGGGAGGGCGGGCAATCAGCCCCAGCATTTT; cdr3_aa: CAISEGRAGNQPQHF
cdr3_length: 12; j_call: TRBJ2-7; d_call: .; v_call: TRBV30; clone_size: many; cdr3_nt: TGTGCCTGGAGTGTACAGGGCTACGAGCAGTACTTC; cdr3_aa: CAWSVQGYEQYF
cdr3_length: 12; j_call: TRBJ2-3; d_call: .; v_call: TRBV6-1; clone_size: .; cdr3_nt: TGTGCCAGCAGTGAACTCGGATATACGCAGTATTTT; cdr3_aa: CASSELGYTQYF
cdr3_length: 16; j_call: TRBJ2-3; d_call: TRBD2; v_call: TRBV2; clone_size: .; cdr3_nt: TGTGCCAGCAGATGGGGACTAGCGGGAGGGTTTGATACGCAGTATTTT; cdr3_aa: CASRWGLAGGFDTQYF
cdr3_length: 13; j_call: TRBJ2-5; d_call: .; v_call: TRBV11-2; clone_size: many; cdr3_nt: TGTGCCAGCAGCTTAGAGAGCCGGGGGACCCAGTACTTC; cdr3_aa: CASSLESRGTQYF
cdr3_length: 15; j_call: TRBJ2-1; d_call: TRBD2; v_call: TRBV7-3; clone_size: .; cdr3_nt: TGTGCCAGCAGCTTAGGGAGGGCCATGGACAATGAGCAGTTCTTC; cdr3_aa: CASSLGRAMDNEQFF
cdr3_length: 13; j_call: TRBJ2-5; d_call: .; v_call: TRBV30; clone_size: many; cdr3_nt: TGTGCCTGGACCACAGGGATTTACGAGACCCAGTACTTC; cdr3_aa: CAWTTGIYETQYF
cdr3_length: 15; j_call: TRBJ2-1; d_call: TRBD1; v_call: TRBV20-1; clone_size: many; cdr3_nt: TGCAGTGCCAGCCGTGGGACAGGGACCTACAATGAGCAGTTCTTC; cdr3_aa: CSASRGTGTYNEQFF
cdr3_length: 16; j_call: TRBJ2-5; d_call: .; v_call: TRBV11-3; clone_size: medium-sized; cdr3_nt: TGTGCCAGCAGCTTACGAGGGGTTCGAGGGGCAGAGACCCAGTACTTC; cdr3_aa: CASSLRGVRGAETQYF
cdr3_length: 14; j_call: TRBJ2-7; d_call: .; v_call: TRBV12-3/TRBV12-4; clone_size: .; cdr3_nt: TGTGCCAGCAGTTCGCCGGACAGCTCCTACGAGCAGTACTTC; cdr3_aa: CASSSPDSSYEQYF
cdr3_length: 16; j_call: TRBJ2-2; d_call: .; v_call: TRBV30; clone_size: .; cdr3_nt: TGTGCCTGGAGTGTACTTCAAGGGTCAGCGACCGGGGAGCTGTTTTTT; cdr3_aa: CAWSVLQGSATGELFF
cdr3_length: 16; j_call: TRBJ2-5; d_call: TRBD1; v_call: TRBV7-9; clone_size: many; cdr3_nt: TGTGCCAGCAGACCCTACAGGGGTCGATCCGGAGAGACCCAGTACTTC; cdr3_aa: CASRPYRGRSGETQYF
cdr3_length: 15; j_call: TRBJ2-1; d_call: .; v_call: TRBV2; clone_size: many; cdr3_nt: TGTGCCAGCAGTGAAGCGTTAGCCAACTACAATGAGCAGTTCTTC; cdr3_aa: CASSEALANYNEQFF
cdr3_length: 18; j_call: TRBJ1-4; d_call: TRBD1; v_call: TRBV6-5; clone_size: .; cdr3_nt: TGTGCCAGCAGTTACTCCCTCGGGACAGGCCCAACTAATGAAAAACTGTTTTTT; cdr3_aa: CASSYSLGTGPTNEKLFF
cdr3_length: 15; j_call: TRBJ2-1; d_call: .; v_call: TRBV11-2; clone_size: many; cdr3_nt: TGTGCCAGCAGCTTACGGGCGGGGCTCGGGGATGAGCAGTTCTTC; cdr3_aa: CASSLRAGLGDEQFF
cdr3_length: 17; j_call: TRBJ2-3; d_call: TRBD1; v_call: TRBV24-1; clone_size: .; cdr3_nt: TGTGCCACCAGTGGTAAAGCAGGGACAGGGGGCACAGATACGCAGTATTTT; cdr3_aa: CATSGKAGTGGTDTQYF
cdr3_length: 13; j_call: TRBJ1-2; d_call: .; v_call: TRBV6-1; clone_size: .; cdr3_nt: TGTGCCAGCAGCATCGACAGTAACTATGGCTACACCTTC; cdr3_aa: CASSIDSNYGYTF
cdr3_length: 15; j_call: TRBJ2-1; d_call: .; v_call: TRBV5-4; clone_size: .; cdr3_nt: TGTGCCAGCAGCTCCCGAATCGCCAATAGCTGGGAGCAGTTCTTC; cdr3_aa: CASSSRIANSWEQFF
cdr3_length: 15; j_call: TRBJ2-5; d_call: TRBD2; v_call: TRBV5-5; clone_size: many; cdr3_nt: TGTGCCTCCTCGGTACTAGCGGGGTCTCAAGAGACCCAGTACTTC; cdr3_aa: CASSVLAGSQETQYF
cdr3_length: 16; j_call: TRBJ1-6; d_call: .; v_call: TRBV27; clone_size: .; cdr3_nt: TGTGCCAGCAGGGAGACAGGCGGGTCCTATAATTCACCCCTCCACTTT; cdr3_aa: CASRETGGSYNSPLHF
cdr3_length: 16; j_call: TRBJ1-2; d_call: .; v_call: TRBV9; clone_size: once; cdr3_nt: TGTGCCAGCAGTTCCCCCGGTTTCGAAGCAAGATATGGCTACACCTTC; cdr3_aa: CASSSPGFEARYGYTF
cdr3_length: 15; j_call: TRBJ2-3; d_call: TRBD2; v_call: TRBV11-3; clone_size: many; cdr3_nt: TGTGCCAGCAGCTTAAGCGGGGGGAGCACAGATACGCAGTATTTT; cdr3_aa: CASSLSGGSTDTQYF
cdr3_length: 13; j_call: TRBJ2-2; d_call: .; v_call: TRBV3-1; clone_size: few; cdr3_nt: TGTGCCAGCAGAAAGCAGACCACCGGGGAGCTGTTTTTT; cdr3_aa: CASRKQTTGELFF
cdr3_length: 14; j_call: TRBJ1-1; d_call: TRBD1; v_call: TRBV5-4; clone_size: .; cdr3_nt: TGTGCCAGCAGCAGACGACAGGGGTACACTGAAGCTTTCTTT; cdr3_aa: CASSRRQGYTEAFF
cdr3_length: 21; j_call: TRBJ2-7; d_call: .; v_call: TRBV28; clone_size: .; cdr3_nt: TGTGCCAGCACCCTCGGGAGTCGGGATAGCAGGCCCGGCGCAGGTTTGGGAGAGCAGTACTTC; cdr3_aa: CASTLGSRDSRPGAGLGEQYF
cdr3_length: 15; j_call: TRBJ2-5; d_call: TRBD1; v_call: TRBV5-1; clone_size: many; cdr3_nt: TGCGCCAGCAGCTTGGTCCAGGGGGCTTCGAAGACCCAGTACTTC; cdr3_aa: CASSLVQGASKTQYF
cdr3_length: 15; j_call: TRBJ1-1; d_call: .; v_call: TRBV6-1; clone_size: many; cdr3_nt: TGTGCCAGCAGTGAAGACAGGGAGAGGCGCACTGAAGCTTTCTTT; cdr3_aa: CASSEDRERRTEAFF
cdr3_length: 14; j_call: TRBJ2-7; d_call: .; v_call: TRBV9; clone_size: .; cdr3_nt: TGTGCCAGCAGCGTCGGCGGGATGGGGTACGAGCAGTACTTC; cdr3_aa: CASSVGGMGYEQYF
cdr3_length: 14; j_call: TRBJ2-1; d_call: TRBD2; v_call: TRBV30; clone_size: .; cdr3_nt: TGTGCCTGGACAAGCGGGAGCTCCTACAATGAGCAGTTCTTC; cdr3_aa: CAWTSGSSYNEQFF
cdr3_length: 16; j_call: TRBJ2-7; d_call: TRBD2; v_call: TRBV6-2/TRBV6-3; clone_size: many; cdr3_nt: TGTGCCAGCAGTTCCACCGGGACTAGCGGGAATTACGAGCAGTACTTC; cdr3_aa: CASSSTGTSGNYEQYF